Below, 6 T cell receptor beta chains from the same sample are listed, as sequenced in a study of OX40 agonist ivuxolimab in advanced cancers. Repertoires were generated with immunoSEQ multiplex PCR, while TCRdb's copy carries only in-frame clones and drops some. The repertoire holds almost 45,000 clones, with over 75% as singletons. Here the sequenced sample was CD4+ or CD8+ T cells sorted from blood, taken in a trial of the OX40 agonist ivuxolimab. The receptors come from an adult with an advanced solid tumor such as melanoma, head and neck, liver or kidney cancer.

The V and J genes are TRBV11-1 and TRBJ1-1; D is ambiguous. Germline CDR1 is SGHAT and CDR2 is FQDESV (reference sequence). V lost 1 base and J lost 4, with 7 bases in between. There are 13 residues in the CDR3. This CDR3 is CASSLVTTTEAFF. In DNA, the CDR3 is TGTGCCAGCAGCTTAGTCACAACCACTGAAGCTTTCTTT.

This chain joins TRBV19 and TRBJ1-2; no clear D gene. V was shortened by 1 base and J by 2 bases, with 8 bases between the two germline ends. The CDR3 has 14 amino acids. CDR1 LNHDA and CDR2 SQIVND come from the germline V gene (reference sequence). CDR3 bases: TGTGCCAGTAGTATAGGCACCTACAACTATGGCTACACCTTC. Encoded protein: CASSIGTYNYGYTF.

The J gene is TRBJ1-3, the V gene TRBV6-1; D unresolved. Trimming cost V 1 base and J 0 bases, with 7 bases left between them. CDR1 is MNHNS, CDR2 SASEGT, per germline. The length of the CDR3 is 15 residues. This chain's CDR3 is CASSEVDSSGNTIYF. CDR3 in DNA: TGTGCCAGCAGTGAAGTTGACTCCTCTGGAAACACCATATATTTT.

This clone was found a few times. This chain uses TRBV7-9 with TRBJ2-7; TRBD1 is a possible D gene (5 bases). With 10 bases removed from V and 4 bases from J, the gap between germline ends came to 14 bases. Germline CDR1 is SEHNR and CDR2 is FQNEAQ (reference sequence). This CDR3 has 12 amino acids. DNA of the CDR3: TGTGCCACCCTCGACAGAGATTACGAGCAGTACTTC. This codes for CATLDRDYEQYF.

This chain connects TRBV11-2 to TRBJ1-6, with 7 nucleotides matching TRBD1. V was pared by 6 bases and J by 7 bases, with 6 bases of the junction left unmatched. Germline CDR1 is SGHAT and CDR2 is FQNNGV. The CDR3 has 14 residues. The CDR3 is CASRAGTDNSPLHF. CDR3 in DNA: TGTGCCAGCAGAGCCGGGACAGACAATTCACCCCTCCACTTT.

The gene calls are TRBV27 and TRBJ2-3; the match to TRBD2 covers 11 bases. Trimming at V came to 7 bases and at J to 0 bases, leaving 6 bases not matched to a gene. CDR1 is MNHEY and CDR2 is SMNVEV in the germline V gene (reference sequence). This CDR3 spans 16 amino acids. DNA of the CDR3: TGTGCCAGCATGGGGAGACTAGCGGGGAGCACAGATACGCAGTATTTT. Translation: CASMGRLAGSTDTQYF.